The 22 T cell receptor beta chains reported below all come from one sample, sequenced in a study of T cell repertoires in cytomegalovirus infection. TCRdb used MiXCR to reprocess the reads, holding one entry per CDR3 protein. In the table there are roughly 500,000 distinct CDR3 sequences, approximately 40% of which are singletons. Antigens for these TCRs are unknown. Source: cultured PBMCs, taken from culture after CMV antigen stimulation. These receptors were taken from a human donor in good health (CMV status not recorded). Some clones in this sample may be carry-over from other donors' samples.

This clonotype was detected ten times or more. V usage is TRBV5-6 and J usage is TRBJ2-1; TRBD1 agrees at 10 bases. Trimming cost V 4 bases and J 10 bases; bases outside gene matches: 11. The CDR3 consists of 15 residues. CDR1 and CDR2 from the germline V gene are SGHDT and YYEEEE. In DNA form, the CDR3 reads TGTGCCAGCAGCCCGCTCCCCTGGGACAGGGGAGAGCAGTTCTTC. This codes for CASSPLPWDRGEQFF.

A few counts support this clonotype. This chain uses TRBV12-3 or TRBV12-4 with TRBJ2-1, with a tentative D call TRBD2 (5 bases). The CDR3 loop spans 13 amino acids. V was cut by 7 bases and J by 6 bases, with 13 bases left in between. The CDR3 sequence is CASTQDSPNEQFF. CDR3 DNA sequence: TGTGCCAGCACCCAGGACTCCCCCAATGAGCAGTTCTTC.

This clonotype was found many times. The chain combines TRBV7-2 with TRBJ2-7; 10 bases align to TRBD1. Trimming took 6 bases from V and 5 from J; bases not matched to a gene: 10. Germline V gene sequence: CDR1 SGHTA, CDR2 FQGNSA. The CDR3 consists of 15 residues. CDR3 nucleotides: TGTGCCAGCAGACTTCCCGGGACAGGGGTGGACGAGCAGTACTTC. Its protein is CASRLPGTGVDEQYF.

The V gene is TRBV12-3 or TRBV12-4, the J gene TRBJ1-5; 7 nucleotides line up with TRBD1. V gave up 6 bases and J gave up 6 bases; unmatched junction bases: 5. The CDR3 contains 13 residues. Here the CDR3 DNA reads TGTGCCAGCAGATCGACAGGGACTCAGCCCCAGCATTTT. Translating gives CASRSTGTQPQHF.

This clonotype was detected only a few times. The CDR3 here is CASSPVGYNEQFF. CDR3 DNA sequence: TGTGCCAGCAGCCCCGTGGGCTACAATGAGCAGTTCTTC. This sequence joins TRBV7-2 and TRBJ2-1; no definite D call. V was trimmed by 5 bases and J by 3 bases, leaving 8 bases between them. The CDR3 consists of 13 residues. Germline CDR1 reads SGHTA; CDR2 reads FQGNSA.

The CDR3 region has the DNA TGTGCCAGCAGCTTAGGAGACAGTGGAGCTAACTATGGCTACACCTTC. Translating it yields CASSLGDSGANYGYTF. V gene TRBV7-6 combines with J gene TRBJ1-2; D is perhaps TRBD1 (5 bases). Trimming shortened V by 1 base and J by 0 bases, and 12 bases separated the two germline ends. This CDR3 spans 16 amino acids. Germline lookup yields CDR1 SGHVS and CDR2 FNYEAQ.

The chain links TRBV19 to TRBJ1-5; D might be TRBD1 (5 bases). This CDR3 region has 15 residues. V shed 2 bases and J shed 2 bases, with 10 bases lying between them. CDR1 is LNHDA and CDR2 is SQIVND in the germline V gene (reference sequence). CDR3 coding DNA: TGTGCCAGTAGTATAAGCGAGACAGGCAATCAGCCCCAGCATTTT. The encoded protein is CASSISETGNQPQHF.

The chain couples TRBV7-8 to TRBJ2-2, with 16 bases aligning to TRBD2. V lost 3 bases, J lost 3 bases, and 13 bases stayed unmatched. CDR3 length: 21 residues. From germline, CDR1 is SGHVS and CDR2 FQNEAQ. The CDR3 coding sequence is TGTGCCAGCAGCTTCCCGCCCGGGACTAGCGGGAGGGGGTGGGACACCGGGGAGCTGTTTTTT. Translated: CASSFPPGTSGRGWDTGELFF.

The table lists this clonotype with many counts. The chain joins TRBV7-2 to TRBJ2-7; TRBD1 matches 11 bases. Trimming at V came to 3 bases and at J to 2 bases, leaving 3 bases not matched to a gene. The CDR3 totals 15 residues. From germline, CDR1 is SGHTA and CDR2 FQGNSA. The CDR3 bases are TGTGCCAGCAGCTTTGGGACAGGGGGGACCTACGAGCAGTACTTC. Encoded protein: CASSFGTGGTYEQYF.

The chain couples TRBV7-9 to TRBJ2-2; 8 bases match TRBD1. The germline V gene encodes CDR1 SEHNR and CDR2 FQNEAQ (reference sequence). This CDR3 spans 16 amino acids. J lost 7 bases, V lost 3 bases, and 10 bases had no gene match. In nucleotides, the CDR3 is TGTGCCAGCAGCTTCTTTAGACAGGGGATAATCGGGGAGCTGTTTTTT. Translating it yields CASSFFRQGIIGELFF.

The rearrangement uses TRBV2 and TRBJ1-6, with D hard to call. The ends were cut back, 1 base at V and 6 bases at J, with 10 bases in the middle. The CDR3 has 15 residues. Germline V CDR1 and CDR2: SNHLY, FYNNEI. The CDR3 nucleotides read TGTGCCAGCAGTGAAGAGGCAGCTAGTAATTCACCCCTCCACTTT. It yields the protein CASSEEAASNSPLHF.

The chain has TRBV4-3 and TRBJ2-7; TRBD2 matches 7 bases. The CDR3 consists of 14 residues. The V and J ends lost 0 bases and 5 bases, in that order; junction bases with no gene match: 4. Germline V gene sequence: CDR1 LGHNA, CDR2 YSLEER. This CDR3 reads CASSQDKLADEQYF. The CDR3 nucleotides are TGCGCCAGCAGCCAAGATAAGCTAGCGGACGAGCAGTACTTC.

This clonotype has just a few counts. V usage is TRBV7-9 and J usage is TRBJ2-1; 9 positions agree with TRBD1. There are 14 residues in the CDR3. With 1 base clipped from V and 8 bases from J, the junction kept 3 bases outside the gene matches. CDR1 SEHNR and CDR2 FQNEAQ come from the germline V gene (reference sequence). CDR3 sequence reads: CASSLDRTGDEQFF. The CDR3 region has the DNA TGTGCCAGCAGCTTAGACAGGACAGGGGATGAGCAGTTCTTC.

This clonotype has a handful of counts. V is TRBV12-3 or TRBV12-4 and J is TRBJ1-5; D uncertain. V lost 5 bases, J lost 8 bases, and 16 bases lay in between. This CDR3 has 14 residues. CDR3 coding DNA: TGTGCCAGCAGTCCGACGACCCTTCCAGAGCCCCAGCATTTT. This sequence encodes CASSPTTLPEPQHF.

This clonotype was seen ten or more times. The chain links TRBV7-6 to TRBJ2-3; no clear D. This CDR3 spans 14 amino acids. The germline V gene encodes CDR1 SGHVS and CDR2 FNYEAQ. The V end was cut by 5 bases, the J end by 4 bases, with 13 bases between. CDR3 bases: TGTGCCAGCAGCGGAGTTCCCCCCCCAGATACGCAGTATTTT. It yields the protein CASSGVPPPDTQYF.

The chain recombines TRBV12-3 or TRBV12-4 with TRBJ1-5, with TRBD1 matching over 7 bases. The junction had 26 bases not matched to a gene; V was cut back by 6 bases and J by 6 bases. The CDR3 spans 20 residues. As DNA, the CDR3 is TGTGCCAGCAGCCCAGGGGGTCTGATGGGTACCTTTAGCTCGCGTCAGCCCCAGCATTTT. It translates to CASSPGGLMGTFSSRQPQHF.

The rearrangement uses TRBV12-3 or TRBV12-4 and TRBJ2-7; tentative D call: TRBD1 (6 bases). The CDR3 length is 14 residues. V lost 5 bases and J lost 7, with 18 bases in between. CDR3 sequence reads: CASSQQGNLGEQYF. CDR3 DNA: TGTGCCAGCAGTCAACAGGGAAACCTTGGGGAGCAGTACTTC.

The chain has TRBV27 and TRBJ1-1; the D gene is possibly TRBD1 (6 bases). This CDR3 is 14 amino acids long. The germline V and J ends were trimmed by 0 bases and 6 bases, with 11 bases remaining between them. The V gene's germline CDR1 is MNHEY and CDR2 SMNVEV (reference sequence). The CDR3 sequence: CASSLSPDSPEAFF. CDR3 DNA: TGTGCCAGCAGTTTATCCCCGGACAGCCCTGAAGCTTTCTTT.

This chain uses TRBV3-1 with TRBJ2-3; TRBD2 matches 10 bases. Per germline, CDR1 LGHDT and CDR2 YNNKEL (reference sequence). The CDR3 extends over 17 amino acids. J lost 4 bases, V lost 0 bases, and 7 bases had no gene match. This CDR3 is CASSQDGNSGRPDTQYF. CDR3 sequence (DNA): TGTGCCAGCAGCCAAGACGGAAATAGCGGGAGGCCAGATACGCAGTATTTT.

This clonotype came up a few times. The rearrangement links TRBV7-9 to TRBJ1-2; no clear D gene. Per the germline V gene, CDR1 is SEHNR and CDR2 is FQNEAQ (reference sequence). The CDR3 covers 13 residues. V was pared by 5 bases and J by 8 bases, with 15 bases between. CDR3 DNA: TGTGCCAGCAGCCCCACCCGTCTACGAGGCTACACCTTC. Residues: CASSPTRLRGYTF.

This clonotype was seen only a few times. The rearrangement joins TRBV7-2 to TRBJ2-3, with 10 bases identical to TRBD2. V lost 5 bases to trimming and J lost 1 base; unmatched junction nucleotides: 9. The CDR3 is made up of 17 amino acids. CDR1 and CDR2 from the germline V gene are SGHTA and FQGNSA. CDR3 in DNA: TGTGCCAGCAGCCCCCCCCCCGGGACTAGCGGCACAGATACGCAGTATTTT. It encodes CASSPPPGTSGTDTQYF.

The chain has TRBV19 and TRBJ1-1; 12 bases line up with TRBD1. The CDR3 consists of 18 residues. J lost 0 bases, V lost 5 bases, and 10 bases had no gene match. CDR1 and CDR2 from the germline V gene are LNHDA and SQIVND (reference sequence). The CDR3 DNA sequence: TGTGCCAGTAGTGCCCCCGGGACAGGGGGCTTCATGAACACTGAAGCTTTCTTT. This sequence encodes CASSAPGTGGFMNTEAFF.